The present TCR beta chain was sequenced within a study of blood T cell repertoires in COVID-19. Study context: T cells, B-cell-depleted T cells, or PBMCs supplied cDNA or gDNA.

Germline V gives CDR1 SGHAT, CDR2 FQNNGV. This CDR3 is built from 12 residues. V lost 3 bases to trimming and J lost 4 bases, with 7 bases between them. This clone was observed once. Clones were sequenced by immunoSEQ multiplex PCR, and TCRdb holds only the in-frame ones, with some missing. The sample lists 200,000 to 250,000 clones; 85% to 90% were seen once. The receptor's source is a man aged 25-40 years with COVID-19, enrolled during active disease. Sequencing was performed on peripheral blood. The V and J genes are TRBV11-2 and TRBJ2-7; D is uncertain. CDR3 sequence (DNA): TGTGCCAGCAGCTTTACAGATTACGAGCAGTACTTC. Translating gives CASSFTDYEQYF.